Sequencing of this TCR beta chain was carried out in a study of shared clonotypes between healthy human individuals. General study points: With few donors, the genetic and exposure-history diversity represented was limited. When compared with the clonotypes that were shared by all four sorted-subset donors, the non-shared clonotypes turned out to have lower generation probabilities.

The CDR3 contains 14 residues. V gave up 4 bases and J gave up 6 bases, with 16 bases separating them. The germline V gene encodes CDR1 SGHDT and CDR2 YYEEEE. Naive CD8 populations comprised CD45RO-negative cells positively selected for CCR7, excluding terminally differentiated effector memory CD45RA+ cells. Comment on this clone: Its antigen is not known.

Assay used: immunoSEQ multiplex PCR; TCRdb lists only in-frame clones, some missing. The sample carries under 1 million clones, 92% recorded once. Sequencing used naive CD8+ T cells sorted from blood. The V call is TRBV5-6, the J call TRBJ1-2; no definite D call. The clonotype was recovered from a man aged 30-40 years in good health. The DNA of the CDR3 is TGTGCCAGCAGCCCCTGGGGAGGGTTTAATGGCTACACCTTC. Protein product: CASSPWGGFNGYTF.